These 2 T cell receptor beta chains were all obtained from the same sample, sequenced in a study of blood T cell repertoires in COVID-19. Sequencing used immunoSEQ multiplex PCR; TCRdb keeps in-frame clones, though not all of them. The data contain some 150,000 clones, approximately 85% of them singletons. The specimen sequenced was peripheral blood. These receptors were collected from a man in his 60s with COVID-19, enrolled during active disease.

For the CDR3, the DNA is TGTGCCAGTAGTACCTTGACAGGGGGCTTCACTGAAGCTTTCTTT. Translated: CASSTLTGGFTEAFF. The gene calls are TRBV19 and TRBJ1-1; TRBD1 matches at 10 bases. The V and J ends lost 4 bases and 4 bases, in that order; junction bases with no gene match: 6. CDR3 length: 15 amino acids. Per germline, CDR1 LNHDA and CDR2 SQIVND (reference sequence).

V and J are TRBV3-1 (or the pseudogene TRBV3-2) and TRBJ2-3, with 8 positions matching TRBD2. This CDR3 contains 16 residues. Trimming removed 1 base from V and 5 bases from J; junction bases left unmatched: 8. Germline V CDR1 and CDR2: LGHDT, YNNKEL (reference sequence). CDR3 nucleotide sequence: TGTGCCAGCAGCCAAGGGACTAGCTTATCCATAGATACGCAGTATTTT. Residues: CASSQGTSLSIDTQYF.